This T cell receptor beta chain derives from a study of OX40 agonist ivuxolimab in advanced cancers. General study findings and limits: Clonal expansion by week 6 occurred in CD4+ and CD8+ blood T cells (at 0.1 to 3.0 mg/kg).

On this clone itself: Its antigen is unknown.

The assay was immunoSEQ multiplex PCR, and TCRdb's table has in-frame clones only and misses some. Here the sample spans 65,000 to 75,000 clones, 88% being singletons. The length of the CDR3 is 18 residues. In germline, CDR1 is SGHVS, CDR2 FNYEAQ. V was pared by 1 base and J by 4 bases, with 14 bases of the junction left unmatched. Sequenced here: CD4+ or CD8+ T cells sorted from blood, sampled in a trial of the OX40 agonist ivuxolimab. The origin of this receptor is an adult with an advanced solid tumor such as melanoma, head and neck, liver or kidney cancer. This chain connects TRBV7-6 to TRBJ2-7, with 9 bases aligning to TRBD1. The CDR3 protein is CASSLEGPRDRVRYEQYF. The CDR3 coding sequence is TGTGCCAGCAGCTTAGAGGGGCCCCGGGACAGGGTGAGGTACGAGCAGTACTTC.